This TCR beta chain was captured by sequencing in a study of control samples from healthy donors and cancer patients. Trimming took off 0 bases at V and 4 bases at J, with 9 bases between the two ends. Looked up from germline, CDR1 is SGHDN and CDR2 is FVKESK. The CDR3 runs 14 residues. This clone was found once. Only in-frame clones appear in the TCRdb table, and some are missing; sequencing was by immunoSEQ multiplex PCR. The sample records 100,000 to 150,000 clones, just under 95% being singletons. Sequencing was done on a sample of blood. The chain links TRBV14 to TRBJ1-1; D is uncertain. The receptor's source is a man aged 18 to 30 in good health. CDR3 amino acids: CASSQETVRTEAFF. The CDR3 region has the DNA TGTGCCAGCAGCCAAGAGACGGTCCGCACTGAAGCTTTCTTT. Variable domain in full (rest from reference TRBV14 and TRBJ1-1): EAGVTQFPSHSVIEKGQTVTLRCDPISGHDNLYWYRRVMGKEIKFLLHFVKESKQDESGMPNNRFLAERTGGTYSTLKVQPAELEDSGVYFCASSQETVRTEAFFGQGTRLTVV.